Included here is one T cell receptor beta chain sequence, with context. This sample was included in a study of human T cells and chemical hapten exposure. As for time point: patch test 1, 2 weeks after DPC sensitization. The sample's treatment: therapeutic diphenylcyclopropenone sensitization with weekly scalp DPC. TCRdb fed the RACE reads into MiXCR, producing one record per CDR3 protein. The sample shows 150,000 to 200,000 distinct CDR3 sequences, roughly 15% of them seen only once. From germline, CDR1 is DFQATT and CDR2 SNEGSKA (reference sequence). The CDR3 loop spans 12 amino acids. Trimming removed 6 bases from V and 12 bases from J; junction bases left unmatched: 4.

Sequencing was performed on whole blood, taken in connection with sensitization to the hapten diphenylcyclopropenone (DPC). The sequence was collected from a woman aged 30 to 39 with alopecia areata. Some clones in this sample may be carry-over from other donors' samples. The rearrangement links TRBV20-1 to TRBJ1-6, with 11 bases aligning to TRBD1. The CDR3 region has the DNA TGCAGTGCCGGACAGGGGGCTCTACCCCTCCACTTT. It encodes CSAGQGALPLHF.